Sequencing of this T cell receptor (beta chain) was carried out in a study of blood T cell repertoires in COVID-19. Study details: In each case, the material was cDNA or gDNA derived from T cells, B-cell-depleted T cells, or PBMCs.

Under the authors' procedure: For nucleated cells, counts were estimated from reference gene primer amplification. The assay was immunoSEQ multiplex PCR, and TCRdb's table has in-frame clones only and misses some. V and J calls plus clone size are reproduced from that table; the DNA served to infer D and trimming. The sample has approximately 30,000 clones; about nine tenths are singletons. Trimming left V 3 bases short and J 2 bases short, with 19 bases between. Per the germline V gene, CDR1 is DFQATT and CDR2 is SNEGSKA (reference sequence). The CDR3 sequence is 16 residues long. Sequencing was done on a sample of peripheral blood. This TCR was recovered from a man between 65 and 85 years old with active or convalescent COVID-19. The chain carries TRBV20-1 and TRBJ1-2, with D tentatively TRBD1 (6 bases). DNA of the CDR3: TGCAGTGCTAGTTCTCTCTTAGGGGGAGTCAACTATGGCTACACCTTC. This encodes CSASSLLGGVNYGYTF.